This is a list of T cell receptor beta chains from one sample in a study of T cell responses to AZD1222 COVID-19 vaccine. The assay was immunoSEQ multiplex PCR, and TCRdb's table has in-frame clones only and misses some. The sample holds 120,000 or so clones, around 91% seen once. The source was peripheral blood, collected on day 0 of MenACWY control vaccination. Every receptor here comes from an adult in good health. Each CDR3 is given with its conserved first and last residue. A D gene is named only where the DNA matches it firmly. Rows may omit the clone size; those that give it use once, few, many or a size class.

>TRBV6-5|TRBD2|TRBJ2-1|NA
TGTGCCAGCAGATCACTAGCGGGAGGTAAAAATGAGCAGTTCTTC
CASRSLAGGKNEQFF
>TRBV7-2|NA|TRBJ2-7|NA
TGTGCCAGCAGCCCCTCAACGGGGATCCTCTCCTACGAGCAGTACTTC
CASSPSTGILSYEQYF
>TRBV19|NA|TRBJ1-2|NA
TGTGCCAGTAGTTGGACAGCGACCTTCTACTATGGCTACACCTTC
CASSWTATFYYGYTF
>TRBV2|TRBD1|TRBJ1-4|NA
TGTGCCAGCACTCGGGACAGGGGGACTAATGAAAAACTGTTTTTT
CASTRDRGTNEKLFF
>TRBV5-1|NA|TRBJ2-7|NA
TGCGCCAGCAGCTTGGGACTCGGGTACGAGCAGTACTTC
CASSLGLGYEQYF
>TRBV19|TRBD1|TRBJ2-5|NA
TGTGCCAGTAGTCCGGGACAGGGGACATGGGAGACCCAGTACTTC
CASSPGQGTWETQYF
>TRBV2|NA|TRBJ1-3|NA
TGTGCCAGCAGCCGGGAGGTTGGAAACACCATATATTTT
CASSREVGNTIYF
>TRBV7-9|NA|TRBJ2-3|NA
TGTGCCAGCAGCTTATATTACGATCTCACAGATACGCAGTATTTT
CASSLYYDLTDTQYF
>TRBV5-1|TRBD2|TRBJ2-5|NA
TGCGCCAGCAGCTTCCAACAGGGACTAGCGGGGACCCAAGAGACCCAGTACTTC
CASSFQQGLAGTQETQYF
>TRBV5-1|TRBD2|TRBJ2-7|NA
TGCGCCAGCAGGACGGGACTAGCGGGAGTAACATCGGATCCTAAAGACTACGAGCAGTACTTC
CASRTGLAGVTSDPKDYEQYF
>TRBV27|NA|TRBJ1-5|NA
TGTGCCAGCAGTTTATTGAGGGGTCAGCCCCAGCATTTT
CASSLLRGQPQHF
>TRBV7-7|NA|TRBJ1-5|once
TGTGCCAGCAGCTTAGAAGAGGGGTATAGCAATCAGCCCCAGCATTTT
CASSLEEGYSNQPQHF
>TRBV9|NA|TRBJ2-1|few
TGTGCCAGCAGCGTACTGGCAGATGAGCAGTTCTTC
CASSVLADEQFF
>TRBV13|NA|TRBJ1-6|few
TGTGCCAGCAGCATCGAGGGAGGGGGTAATTCACCCCTCCACTTT
CASSIEGGGNSPLHF
>TRBV18|TRBD2|TRBJ2-5|once
TGTGCCAGCTCACAATTTAAGGGACTAGCGGTTATGGAGACCCAGTACTTC
CASSQFKGLAVMETQYF
>TRBV5-6|NA|TRBJ1-1|NA
TGTGCCAGCAGCGAAAATTACGGGGGGAACACTGAAGCTTTCTTT
CASSENYGGNTEAFF
>TRBV29-1|TRBD2|TRBJ2-2|NA
TGCAGCGTAGCCGGACTAGCGGGGGGCACCGGGGAGCTGTTTTTT
CSVAGLAGGTGELFF
>TRBV28|TRBD1|TRBJ1-3|few
TGTGCCAGCAGTTTTCTGGGACAGGGGAATTTGGGAAACACCATATATTTT
CASSFLGQGNLGNTIYF
>TRBV2|NA|TRBJ2-1|NA
TGTGCCAGCAGGACAAACAGGGGGGGCTACAATGAGCAGTTCTTC
CASRTNRGGYNEQFF
>TRBV7-8|NA|TRBJ1-2|few
TGTGCCAGCAGCTCCCGGACAGCCTCTTCAGATTATGGCTACACCTTC
CASSSRTASSDYGYTF
>TRBV7-8|TRBD2|TRBJ2-7|NA
TGTGCCAGCAGCTTAGGCGGTAGCGGGCTAGCCTACGAGCAGTACTTC
CASSLGGSGLAYEQYF
>TRBV9|NA|TRBJ2-3|NA
TGTGCCAGCAGCCGCACAGATACGCAGTATTTT
CASSRTDTQYF
>TRBV3-1/TRBV3-2|NA|TRBJ1-3|NA
TGTGCCAGCAGCCAAGATTGGCCCAGGGGCCTAAGAAACACCATATATTTT
CASSQDWPRGLRNTIYF
>TRBV5-5|NA|TRBJ1-5|NA
TGTGCCAGCAGCTTCAGAACCGATCAGCCCCAGCATTTT
CASSFRTDQPQHF
>TRBV7-7|NA|TRBJ2-5|NA
TGTGCCAGCAGCTTGGGGACTCTCGGTGGAGAGACCCAGTACTTC
CASSLGTLGGETQYF
>TRBV7-8|TRBD1|TRBJ2-1|NA
TGTGCCAGCAGCCTGGACAGGGCGGATGAGCAGTTCTTC
CASSLDRADEQFF
>TRBV19|TRBD1|TRBJ2-2|once
TGTGCCAGTACCGCCATCGGGACAGGAGTAGGTGCCGGGGAGCTGTTTTTT
CASTAIGTGVGAGELFF
>TRBV7-9|TRBD1|TRBJ2-5|once
TGTGCCAGCAGCACCGGGGACAGGGGGAGGGAGACCCAGTACTTC
CASSTGDRGRETQYF
>TRBV7-3|NA|TRBJ2-1|NA
TGTGCCAGCAGTGTGGGCCGCTCGCAAAACAATGAGCAGTTCTTC
CASSVGRSQNNEQFF
>TRBV30|NA|TRBJ2-7|NA
TGTGCCTGGGCGGGACCAAGCTCCTACGAGCAGTACTTC
CAWAGPSSYEQYF
>TRBV28|NA|TRBJ1-6|NA
TGTGCCAGCAGTTTATTGGGTTTTGTTAATTCACCCCTCCACTTT
CASSLLGFVNSPLHF
>TRBV6-1|NA|TRBJ2-6|NA
TGTGCCAGCAGTGAACTCACCTCTGGGGCCAACGTCCTGACTTTC
CASSELTSGANVLTF
>TRBV4-1|NA|TRBJ2-1|NA
TGCGCCAGCAGCCAAGCGATAGCGGTCCCCTACAATGAGCAGTTCTTC
CASSQAIAVPYNEQFF
>TRBV11-3|NA|TRBJ1-2|NA
TGTGCCAGCGAAGGTCTCTATGGCTACACCTTC
CASEGLYGYTF
>TRBV30|NA|TRBJ1-1|NA
TGTGCCTGGAGGCCAGCAAACACTGAAGCTTTCTTT
CAWRPANTEAFF
>TRBV6-4|NA|TRBJ2-3|NA
TGTGCCAGCAGTCCGGGACTCTACACAGATACGCAGTATTTT
CASSPGLYTDTQYF
>TRBV7-9|TRBD1|TRBJ1-4|NA
TGTGCCAGCGACTCAGGGGGAGCAACTAATGAAAAACTGTTTTTT
CASDSGGATNEKLFF
>TRBV18|TRBD1|TRBJ1-1|NA
TGTGCCAGCTCACTACAGGGGGCCGGGAACACTGAAGCTTTCTTT
CASSLQGAGNTEAFF
>TRBV7-9|TRBD1|TRBJ1-1|NA
TGTGCCAGCAAAAGGACAGGGGGAAACACTGAAGCTTTCTTT
CASKRTGGNTEAFF
>TRBV7-9|NA|TRBJ1-1|NA
TGTGCCAGCAGCTCCGGGACGGTGGGCTACACTGAAGCTTTCTTT
CASSSGTVGYTEAFF
>TRBV24-1|NA|TRBJ2-3|once
TGTGCCACCAGTGAGGGGGATACGCAGTATTTT
CATSEGDTQYF
>TRBV20-1|NA|TRBJ1-5|NA
TGCAGTGCTAGTTTCCCGGGTTACGCAAAGAATCAGCCCCAGCATTTT
CSASFPGYAKNQPQHF
>TRBV5-5|TRBD1|TRBJ2-7|NA
TGTGCCAGCAGCTGGGGACAGAGCGCCTACGAGCAGTACTTC
CASSWGQSAYEQYF
>TRBV27|TRBD2|TRBJ2-7|NA
TGTGCCAGCAGTTTTGGGGCTAGCGGGGGGTACGAGCAGTACTTC
CASSFGASGGYEQYF
>TRBV6-4|TRBD1|TRBJ2-1|NA
TGTGCCAGCAGTCCCGGGACAGGGGCTCCTTTCGGCAATGAGCAGTTCTTC
CASSPGTGAPFGNEQFF
>TRBV20-1|TRBD1|TRBJ1-5|NA
TGCAGTGCTGGTGCTTGGGACAGGGCGGGGCCCCAGCATTTT
CSAGAWDRAGPQHF
>TRBV7-9|NA|TRBJ2-3|NA
TGTGCCAGCAGCTTACAAGGGACAGATACGCAGTATTTT
CASSLQGTDTQYF
>TRBV7-6|TRBD2|TRBJ2-1|once
TGTGCCAGCAGCCCAAGACTAGCCGAAACCAACAATGAGCAGTTCTTC
CASSPRLAETNNEQFF
>TRBV4-1|NA|TRBJ2-2|NA
TGCGCCAGCAGCCAAGATTTATTACCCGGGGAGCTGTTTTTT
CASSQDLLPGELFF
>TRBV6-1|TRBD2|TRBJ2-3|NA
TGTGCCAGCAGTGAAGCTTCGGGGGGAACCACAGATACGCAGTATTTT
CASSEASGGTTDTQYF
>TRBV7-3|NA|TRBJ2-6|NA
TGTGCCAGCAGCCCCCGTGACTCTGGGGCCAACGTCCTGACTTTC
CASSPRDSGANVLTF
>TRBV7-9|TRBD1|TRBJ1-2|NA
TGTGCCAGCAGCCGCGAGGAACCGGGACAGGGAGACTATGGCTACACCTTC
CASSREEPGQGDYGYTF
>TRBV6-6|NA|TRBJ2-3|NA
TGTGCCAGCGGACCCGAATATACGCAGTATTTT
CASGPEYTQYF
>TRBV6-1|TRBD2|TRBJ2-7|NA
TGTGCCAGCAGTGCCGGGACTACTTTCGGTTTGTACGAGCAGTACTTC
CASSAGTTFGLYEQYF
>TRBV12-3/TRBV12-4|NA|TRBJ2-3|NA
TGTGCCAGCAGTTTTAAGGAAGATACGCAGTATTTT
CASSFKEDTQYF
>TRBV28|TRBD2|TRBJ2-3|NA
TGTGCCAGCAGGGGCCGGGAGGGCTACAGGTCAGATACGCAGTATTTT
CASRGREGYRSDTQYF
>TRBV4-1|TRBD2|TRBJ2-3|NA
TGCGCCAGCAGCCAAACCCTAGCGGGGGGGCGATCAGATACGCAGTATTTT
CASSQTLAGGRSDTQYF
>TRBV30|NA|TRBJ1-3|NA
TGTGCCTGGAATCCGGGGGCCGGGACCATATATTTT
CAWNPGAGTIYF
>TRBV2|TRBD1|TRBJ1-2|NA
TGTGCCAACCCGGGACAGGGGGCTCAATATGGCTACACCTTC
CANPGQGAQYGYTF